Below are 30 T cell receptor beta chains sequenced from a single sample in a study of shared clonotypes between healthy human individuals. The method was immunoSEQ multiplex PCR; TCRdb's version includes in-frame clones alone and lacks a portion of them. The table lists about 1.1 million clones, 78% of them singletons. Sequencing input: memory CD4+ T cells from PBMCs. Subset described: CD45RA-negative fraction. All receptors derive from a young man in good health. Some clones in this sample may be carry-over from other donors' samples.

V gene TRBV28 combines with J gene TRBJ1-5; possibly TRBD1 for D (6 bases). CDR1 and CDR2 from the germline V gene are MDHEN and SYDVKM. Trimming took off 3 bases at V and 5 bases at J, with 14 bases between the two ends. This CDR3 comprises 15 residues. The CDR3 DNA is TGTGCCAGCAGTTTTCGGGGCAGGGGCCATCAGCCCCAGCATTTT. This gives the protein CASSFRGRGHQPQHF.

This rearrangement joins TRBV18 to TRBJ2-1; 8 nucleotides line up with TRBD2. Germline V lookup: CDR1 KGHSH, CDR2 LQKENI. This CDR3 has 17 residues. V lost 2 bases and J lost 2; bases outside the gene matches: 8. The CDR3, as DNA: TGTGCCAGCTCACCAAACAGCGGGAGAGTTCCCTACAATGAGCAGTTCTTC. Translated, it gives CASSPNSGRVPYNEQFF.

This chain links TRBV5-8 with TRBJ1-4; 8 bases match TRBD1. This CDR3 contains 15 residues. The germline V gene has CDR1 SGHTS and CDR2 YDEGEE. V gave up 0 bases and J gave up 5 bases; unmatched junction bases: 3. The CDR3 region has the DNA TGTGCCAGCAGCTTGGCATGGACAGGGAATGAAAAACTGTTTTTT. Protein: CASSLAWTGNEKLFF.

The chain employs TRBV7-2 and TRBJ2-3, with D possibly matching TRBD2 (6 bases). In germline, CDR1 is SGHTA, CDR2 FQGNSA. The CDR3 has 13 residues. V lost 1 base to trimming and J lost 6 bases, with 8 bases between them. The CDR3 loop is CASSLDSGDTQYF. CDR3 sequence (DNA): TGTGCCAGCAGCTTAGATAGCGGCGATACGCAGTATTTT.

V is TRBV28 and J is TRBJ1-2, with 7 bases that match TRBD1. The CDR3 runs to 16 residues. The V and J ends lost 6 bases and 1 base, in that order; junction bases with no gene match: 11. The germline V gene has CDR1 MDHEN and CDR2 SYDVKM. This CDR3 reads CASRYGTEVYNYGYTF. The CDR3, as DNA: TGTGCCAGCAGGTACGGGACAGAGGTTTATAACTATGGCTACACCTTC.

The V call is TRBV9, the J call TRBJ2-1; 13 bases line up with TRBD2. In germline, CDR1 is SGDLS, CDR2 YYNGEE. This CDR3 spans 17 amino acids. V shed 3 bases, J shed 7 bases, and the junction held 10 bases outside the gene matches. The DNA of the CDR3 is TGTGCCAGCAGCGCGGGGGGTCGGACTAGCGGGAGAAATGAGCAGTTCTTC. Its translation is CASSAGGRTSGRNEQFF. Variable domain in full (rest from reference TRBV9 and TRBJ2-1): DSGVTQTPKHLITATGQRVTLRCSPRSGDLSVYWYQQSLDQGLQFLIQYYNGEERAKGNILERFSAQQFPDLHSELNLSSLELGDSALYFCASSAGGRTSGRNEQFFGPGTRLTVL.

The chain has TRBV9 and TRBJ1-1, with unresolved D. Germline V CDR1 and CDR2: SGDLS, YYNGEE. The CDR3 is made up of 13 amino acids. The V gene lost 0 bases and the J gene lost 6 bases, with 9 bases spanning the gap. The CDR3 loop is CASSVDSGSEAFF. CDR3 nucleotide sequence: TGTGCCAGCAGCGTAGATTCGGGGTCTGAAGCTTTCTTT.

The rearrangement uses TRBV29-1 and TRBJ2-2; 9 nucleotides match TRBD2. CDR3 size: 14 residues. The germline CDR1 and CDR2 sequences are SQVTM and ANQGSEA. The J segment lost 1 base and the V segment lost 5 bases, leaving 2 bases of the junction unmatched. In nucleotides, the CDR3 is TGCAGCGTTCGACTAGCGGAGAACACCGGGGAGCTGTTTTTT. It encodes CSVRLAENTGELFF.

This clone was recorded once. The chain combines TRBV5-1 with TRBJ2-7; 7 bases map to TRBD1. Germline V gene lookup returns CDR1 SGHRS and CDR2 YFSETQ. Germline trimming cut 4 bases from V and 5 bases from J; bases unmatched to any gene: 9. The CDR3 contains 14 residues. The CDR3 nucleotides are TGCGCCAGCAGCCAGGGACAGTTGAGCCACGAGCAGTACTTC. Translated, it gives CASSQGQLSHEQYF.

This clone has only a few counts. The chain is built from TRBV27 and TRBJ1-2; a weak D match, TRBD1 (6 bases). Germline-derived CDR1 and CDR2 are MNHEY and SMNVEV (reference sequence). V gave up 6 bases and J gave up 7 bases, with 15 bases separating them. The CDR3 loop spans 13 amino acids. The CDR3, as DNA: TGTGCCAGCAGGCCTACAGGGTCTACTGGCTACACCTTC. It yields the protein CASRPTGSTGYTF.

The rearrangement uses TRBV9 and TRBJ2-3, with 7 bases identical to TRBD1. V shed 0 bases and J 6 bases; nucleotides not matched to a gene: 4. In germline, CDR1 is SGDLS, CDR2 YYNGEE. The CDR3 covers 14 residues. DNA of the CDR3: TGTGCCAGCAGCGTAGGACAGGGAATTGATACGCAGTATTTT. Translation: CASSVGQGIDTQYF.

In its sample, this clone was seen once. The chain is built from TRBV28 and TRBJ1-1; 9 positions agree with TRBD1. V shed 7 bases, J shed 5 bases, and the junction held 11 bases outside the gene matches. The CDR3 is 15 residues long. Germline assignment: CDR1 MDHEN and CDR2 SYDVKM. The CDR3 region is CASTVGQGGGTEAFF. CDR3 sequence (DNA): TGTGCCAGCACCGTGGGACAGGGCGGAGGAACTGAAGCTTTCTTT.

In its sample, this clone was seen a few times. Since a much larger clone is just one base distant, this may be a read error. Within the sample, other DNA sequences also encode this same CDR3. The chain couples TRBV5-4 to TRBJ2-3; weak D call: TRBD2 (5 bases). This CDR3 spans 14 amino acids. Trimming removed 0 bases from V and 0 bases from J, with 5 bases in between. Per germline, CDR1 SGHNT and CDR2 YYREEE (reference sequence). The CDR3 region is CASSLGGSTDTQYF. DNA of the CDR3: TGTGCCAGCAGCTTGGGAGGGAGCACAGATACGCAGTATTTT.

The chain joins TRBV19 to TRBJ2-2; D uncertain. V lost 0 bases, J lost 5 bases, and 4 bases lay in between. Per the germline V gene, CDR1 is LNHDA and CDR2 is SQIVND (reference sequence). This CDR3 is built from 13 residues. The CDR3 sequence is CASSIDPTGELFF. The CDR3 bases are TGTGCCAGTAGTATAGATCCGACCGGGGAGCTGTTTTTT.

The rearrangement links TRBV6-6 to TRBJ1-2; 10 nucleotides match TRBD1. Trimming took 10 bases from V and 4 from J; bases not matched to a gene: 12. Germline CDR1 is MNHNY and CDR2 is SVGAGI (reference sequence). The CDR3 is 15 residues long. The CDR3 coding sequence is TGTGCCACCTTCCCGACAGGGGGCGTAGGCTATGGCTACACCTTC. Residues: CATFPTGGVGYGYTF.

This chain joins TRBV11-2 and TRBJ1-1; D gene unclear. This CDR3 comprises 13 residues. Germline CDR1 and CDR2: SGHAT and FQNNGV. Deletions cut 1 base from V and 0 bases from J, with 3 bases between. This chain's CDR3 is CASSLAMNTEAFF. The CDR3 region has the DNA TGTGCCAGCAGCTTAGCAATGAACACTGAAGCTTTCTTT.

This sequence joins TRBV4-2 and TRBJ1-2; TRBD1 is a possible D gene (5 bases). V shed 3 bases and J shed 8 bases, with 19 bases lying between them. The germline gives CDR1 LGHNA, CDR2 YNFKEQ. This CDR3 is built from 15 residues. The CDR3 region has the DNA TGTGCCAGCAGCCAGGAGGGGAGGCAGGCCGGCGGCTACACCTTC. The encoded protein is CASSQEGRQAGGYTF.

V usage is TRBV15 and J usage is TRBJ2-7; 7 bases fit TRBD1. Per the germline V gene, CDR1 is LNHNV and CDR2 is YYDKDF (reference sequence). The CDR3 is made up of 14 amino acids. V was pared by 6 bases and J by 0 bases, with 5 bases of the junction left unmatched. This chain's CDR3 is CATRLDRSSYEQYF. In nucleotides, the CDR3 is TGTGCCACCAGACTGGACAGGAGCTCCTACGAGCAGTACTTC.

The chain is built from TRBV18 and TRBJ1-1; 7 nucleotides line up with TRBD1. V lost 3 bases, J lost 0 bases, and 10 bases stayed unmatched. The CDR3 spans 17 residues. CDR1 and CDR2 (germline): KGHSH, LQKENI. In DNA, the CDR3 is TGTGCCAGCTCACCCGCCGGGACAGTGGCCATGAACACTGAAGCTTTCTTT. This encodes CASSPAGTVAMNTEAFF.

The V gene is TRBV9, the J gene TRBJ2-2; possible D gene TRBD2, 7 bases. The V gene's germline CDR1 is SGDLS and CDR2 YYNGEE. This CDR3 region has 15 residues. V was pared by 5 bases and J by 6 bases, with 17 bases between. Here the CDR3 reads CASSVSGGTSGELFF. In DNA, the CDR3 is TGTGCCAGCAGTGTGTCGGGGGGCACTTCCGGGGAGCTGTTTTTT.

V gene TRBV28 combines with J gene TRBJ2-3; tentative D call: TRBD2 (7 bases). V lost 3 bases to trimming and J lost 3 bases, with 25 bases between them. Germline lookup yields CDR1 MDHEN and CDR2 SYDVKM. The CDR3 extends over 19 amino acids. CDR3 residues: CASSFGGGYRTALTDTQYF. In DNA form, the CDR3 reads TGTGCCAGCAGTTTCGGCGGGGGCTACCGGACAGCTTTAACAGATACGCAGTATTTT.

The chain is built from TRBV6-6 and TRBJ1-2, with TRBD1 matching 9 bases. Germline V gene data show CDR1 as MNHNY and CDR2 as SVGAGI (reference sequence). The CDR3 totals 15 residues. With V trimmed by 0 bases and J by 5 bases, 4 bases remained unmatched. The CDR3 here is CASSYSPGQGYGYTF. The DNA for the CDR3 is TGTGCCAGCAGTTACTCGCCGGGACAGGGATATGGCTACACCTTC.

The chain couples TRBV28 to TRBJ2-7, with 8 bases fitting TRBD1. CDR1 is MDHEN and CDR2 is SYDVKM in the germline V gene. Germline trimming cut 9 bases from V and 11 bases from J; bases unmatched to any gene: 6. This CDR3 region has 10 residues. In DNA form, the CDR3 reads TGTGCCAGGCAACCGACAGGGGAGTACTTC. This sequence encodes CARQPTGEYF.

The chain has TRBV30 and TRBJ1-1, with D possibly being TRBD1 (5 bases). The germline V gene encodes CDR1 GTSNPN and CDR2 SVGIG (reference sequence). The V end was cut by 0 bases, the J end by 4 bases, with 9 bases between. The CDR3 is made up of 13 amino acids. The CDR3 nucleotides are TGTGCCTGGAGTGTTAAGGGGACCACTGAAGCTTTCTTT. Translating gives CAWSVKGTTEAFF.

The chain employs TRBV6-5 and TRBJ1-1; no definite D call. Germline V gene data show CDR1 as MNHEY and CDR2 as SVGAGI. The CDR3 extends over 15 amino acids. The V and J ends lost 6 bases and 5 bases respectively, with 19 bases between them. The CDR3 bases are TGTGCCAGCAGCCTCCCGGGCGCCGGGTCAACTGAAGCTTTCTTT. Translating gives CASSLPGAGSTEAFF.

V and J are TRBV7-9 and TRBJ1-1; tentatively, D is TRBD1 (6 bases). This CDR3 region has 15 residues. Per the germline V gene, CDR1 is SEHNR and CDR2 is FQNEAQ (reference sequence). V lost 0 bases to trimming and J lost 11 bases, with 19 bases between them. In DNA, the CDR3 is TGTGCCAGCAGCTTAGCGGGGGGCGGAATGGTATCGGCTTTCTTT. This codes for CASSLAGGGMVSAFF.

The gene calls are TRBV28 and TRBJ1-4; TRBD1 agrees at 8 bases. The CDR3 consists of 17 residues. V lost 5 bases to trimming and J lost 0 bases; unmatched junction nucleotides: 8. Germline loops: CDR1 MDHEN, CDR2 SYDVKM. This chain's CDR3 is CASSPEGQGTTNEKLFF. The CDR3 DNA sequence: TGTGCCAGCAGTCCCGAAGGACAGGGCACAACTAATGAAAAACTGTTTTTT.

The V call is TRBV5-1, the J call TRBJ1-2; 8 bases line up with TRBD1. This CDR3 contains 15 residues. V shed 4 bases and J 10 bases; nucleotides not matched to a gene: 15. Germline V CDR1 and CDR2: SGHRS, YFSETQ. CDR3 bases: TGCGCCAGCAGCGCGATACCGGGACAGGTTTTTGACTACACCTTC. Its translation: CASSAIPGQVFDYTF.

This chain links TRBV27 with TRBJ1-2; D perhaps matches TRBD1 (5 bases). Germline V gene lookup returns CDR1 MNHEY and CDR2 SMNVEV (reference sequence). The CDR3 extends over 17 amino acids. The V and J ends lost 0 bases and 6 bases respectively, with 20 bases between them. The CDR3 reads CASSLSPRDRVGNGYTF. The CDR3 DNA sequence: TGTGCCAGCAGTTTATCCCCCCGGGACCGAGTTGGGAATGGCTACACCTTC.

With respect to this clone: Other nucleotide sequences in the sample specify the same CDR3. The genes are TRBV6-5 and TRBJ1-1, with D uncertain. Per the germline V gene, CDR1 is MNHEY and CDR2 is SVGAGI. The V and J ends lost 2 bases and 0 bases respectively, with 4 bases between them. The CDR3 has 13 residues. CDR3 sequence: CASSYGMNTEAFF. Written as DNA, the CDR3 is TGTGCCAGCAGTTACGGGATGAACACTGAAGCTTTCTTT.